These 27 T cell receptor beta chains share one sample of origin, sequenced in a study of T cell responses to AZD1222 COVID-19 vaccine. Assay used: immunoSEQ multiplex PCR; TCRdb lists only in-frame clones, some missing. Of fewer than 75,000 clones in the sample, over 80% were seen once. Sequencing used peripheral blood, obtained 28 days after the second dose of the MenACWY control vaccine. These receptors were collected from an adult who received the MenACWY meningococcal vaccine as a control.

This chain links TRBV3-1 (or the pseudogene TRBV3-2) with TRBJ2-2; TRBD2 aligns across 7 bases. CDR3 size: 15 residues. The V gene's germline CDR1 is LGHDT and CDR2 YNNKEL (reference sequence). J was trimmed by 0 bases and V by 3 bases; bases with no gene match: 1. CDR3 coding DNA: TGTGCCAGCAGCCAGCTAGCGGCGAACACCGGGGAGCTGTTTTTT. Amino acids: CASSQLAANTGELFF.

The chain combines TRBV30 with TRBJ1-5; TRBD1 is a possible D gene (5 bases). The CDR3 is 13 residues long. The germline V gene has CDR1 GTSNPN and CDR2 SVGIG (reference sequence). V gave up 1 base and J gave up 5 bases, with 9 bases separating them. CDR3 protein: CAWSAWGHQPQHF. The CDR3 DNA reads TGTGCCTGGAGTGCGTGGGGCCATCAGCCCCAGCATTTT.

The chain has TRBV2 and TRBJ2-3; the D gene is possibly TRBD1 (6 bases). CDR3 length: 14 residues. Germline V gene lookup returns CDR1 SNHLY and CDR2 FYNNEI. Trimming cost V 9 bases and J 4 bases, with 17 bases left between them. CDR3 DNA sequence: TGTGCCAGTACTCAGGGGAACCTACCAGATACGCAGTATTTT. Translated, it gives CASTQGNLPDTQYF.

The rearrangement links TRBV6-5 to TRBJ2-5; 11 bases are shared with TRBD2. V trimming: 10 bases; J trimming: 7 bases; junction bases outside the gene matches: 14. Germline V gene lookup returns CDR1 MNHEY and CDR2 SVGAGI. There are 15 residues in the CDR3. The CDR3: CANSPGASGRTTQYF. DNA for the CDR3: TGTGCCAATTCCCCTGGGGCTAGCGGGAGGACGACCCAGTACTTC.

The CDR3 spells CASSLAQDYGYTF. The CDR3 region has the DNA TGTGCCAGCAGTTTAGCCCAAGATTATGGCTACACCTTC. J is TRBJ1-2 and V is TRBV12-3 or TRBV12-4, with D unclear. This CDR3 is built from 13 residues. Trimming pared 0 bases from V and 5 bases from J, leaving 7 bases between.

This chain uses TRBV29-1 with TRBJ1-5, with 8 positions matching TRBD1. V was pared by 6 bases and J by 2 bases, with 3 bases of the junction left unmatched. Germline V gene lookup returns CDR1 SQVTM and CDR2 ANQGSEA. The CDR3 sequence is 13 residues long. The CDR3 protein is CSVGTGRNQPQHF. For the CDR3, the DNA is TGCAGCGTCGGGACAGGCCGCAATCAGCCCCAGCATTTT. The full variable domain, its missing parts supplied by reference TRBV29-1 and TRBJ1-5, is SAVISQKPSRDICQRGTSLTIQCQVDSQVTMMFWYRQQPGQSLTLIATANQGSEATYESGFVIDKFPISRPNLTFSTLTVSNMSPEDSSIYLCSVGTGRNQPQHFGDGTRLSIL.

V gene TRBV5-1 combines with J gene TRBJ2-3, with TRBD2 as a possible D gene (5 bases). The CDR3 has 16 amino acids. Germline CDR1 is SGHRS and CDR2 is YFSETQ. The ends were cut back, 1 base at V and 4 bases at J, with 16 bases in the middle. The CDR3 loop reads CASSLRRAAFADTQYF. DNA of the CDR3: TGCGCCAGCAGCTTGAGGAGAGCGGCCTTCGCAGATACGCAGTATTTT.

The chain joins TRBV19 to TRBJ2-3; 9 bases map to TRBD2. Germline CDR1 is LNHDA and CDR2 is SQIVND (reference sequence). V lost 5 bases to trimming and J lost 5 bases; unmatched junction nucleotides: 8. This CDR3 contains 15 residues. The CDR3 reads CASSVTAGGGDTQYF. The CDR3 DNA reads TGTGCCAGTAGTGTCACAGCGGGAGGCGGAGATACGCAGTATTTT.

The chain couples TRBV9 to TRBJ2-5, with TRBD1 identical over 9 bases. The CDR3 is 16 residues long. V lost 6 bases, J lost 5 bases, and 14 bases stayed unmatched. Germline CDR1 SGDLS, CDR2 YYNGEE. In nucleotides, the CDR3 is TGTGCCAGCACCCCCGGGGCGACAGGGGGTCGGGAGACCCAGTACTTC. It is translated as CASTPGATGGRETQYF.

The chain carries TRBV5-4 and TRBJ1-1, with D perhaps matching TRBD1 (5 bases). The CDR3 runs 16 residues. CDR1 and CDR2 from the germline V gene are SGHNT and YYREEE (reference sequence). The ends were cut back, 1 base at V and 5 bases at J, with 18 bases in the middle. The CDR3 sequence: CASSLSSEGLETEAFF. Here the CDR3 DNA reads TGTGCCAGCAGCTTGTCATCCGAGGGGTTGGAGACTGAAGCTTTCTTT.

This clone was counted only a few times. The genes are TRBV7-9 and TRBJ2-7; 13 bases fit TRBD2. The V gene end was trimmed by 5 bases and the J gene end by 7 bases; junction bases not matched to a gene: 8. CDR1 is SEHNR and CDR2 is FQNEAQ in the germline V gene (reference sequence). There are 15 residues in the CDR3. CDR3 DNA sequence: TGTGCCAGCAGCCCCGGACTAGCGGGAGTAAAAGAGCAGTACTTC. This encodes CASSPGLAGVKEQYF.

In DNA form, the CDR3 reads TGTGCCAGCAGCGTAGATAGCGGGATAGCCGAGCAGTACTTC. Amino acid sequence: CASSVDSGIAEQYF. V and J are TRBV9 and TRBJ2-7; 8 positions match TRBD2. The junction had 5 bases not matched to a gene; V was cut back by 0 bases and J by 6 bases. The CDR3 consists of 14 residues. CDR1 is SGDLS, CDR2 YYNGEE, per germline.

This chain joins TRBV2 and TRBJ1-1, with D tentatively TRBD1 (5 bases). The germline V gene has CDR1 SNHLY and CDR2 FYNNEI. V shed 3 bases and J shed 6 bases, with 20 bases lying between them. The CDR3 extends over 16 amino acids. This CDR3 is CASSEGVGRVKSEAFF. The CDR3 DNA reads as TGTGCCAGCAGTGAGGGGGTGGGCAGGGTGAAATCTGAAGCTTTCTTT. Filled out from reference TRBV2 and TRBJ1-1, the complete variable domain reads EPEVTQTPSHQVTQMGQEVILRCVPISNHLYFYWYRQILGQKVEFLVSFYNNEISEKSEIFDDQFSVERPDGSNFTLKIRSTKLEDSAMYFCASSEGVGRVKSEAFFGQGTRLTVV.

The rearrangement links TRBV6-1 to TRBJ1-1, with D uncertain. The CDR3 length is 13 residues. Trimming left V 2 bases short and J 5 bases short, with 9 bases between. Germline CDR1 MNHNS, CDR2 SASEGT. CDR3 sequence: CASSERAVTEAFF. The CDR3 nucleotides read TGTGCCAGCAGTGAAAGGGCTGTAACTGAAGCTTTCTTT.

The chain carries TRBV5-6 and TRBJ1-2, with 7 bases aligning to TRBD1. In germline, CDR1 is SGHDT, CDR2 YYEEEE. This CDR3 has 15 amino acids. J lost 0 bases, V lost 4 bases, and 6 bases had no gene match. The CDR3 DNA follows: TGTGCCAGCAGCCCAAGGACAGGCCCTAACTATGGCTACACCTTC. It encodes CASSPRTGPNYGYTF.

A remark on this clone: Germline and junction disagree at one end, which may indicate a read error. This chain connects TRBV7-7 to TRBJ1-3; no firm D call. The CDR3 covers 13 residues. Germline V gene data show CDR1 as SSHAT and CDR2 as FNYEAQ (reference sequence). CDR3 amino acids: CASSLSSGNTIYF. In DNA form, the CDR3 reads TGTGCTAGCAGCTTAAGCTCTGGAAACACCATATATTTT. Based on the CDR3 plus reference TRBV7-7 and TRBJ1-3, the full variable domain is GAGVSQSPRYKVTKRGQDVTLRCDPISSHATLYWYQQALGQGPEFLTYFNYEAQPDKSGLPSDRFSAERPEGSISTLTIQRTEQRDSAMYRCASSLSSGNTIYFGEGSWLTVV.

About this clone: At one end the junction does not follow the germline gene, possibly because of a read error. The V call is TRBV7-9, the J call TRBJ1-2; 8 nucleotides line up with TRBD1. Germline assignment: CDR1 SEHNR and CDR2 FQNEAQ (reference sequence). The CDR3 has 12 amino acids. The chain's CDR3 is CASSPGTGQVIF. CDR3 DNA sequence: TGTGCCAGCAGCCCCGGAACGGGACAGGTGATCTTC.

The genes are TRBV6-5 and TRBJ1-2, with D unresolved. In germline, CDR1 is MNHEY, CDR2 SVGAGI. V dropped 7 bases and J dropped 4 bases, with 16 bases sitting between them. The CDR3 runs 14 residues. CDR3 residues: CASTALSPPYGYTF. The CDR3, as DNA: TGTGCCAGCACGGCGCTCTCCCCGCCCTATGGCTACACCTTC.

The rearrangement uses TRBV5-1 and TRBJ2-1, with D perhaps matching TRBD2 (6 bases). V dropped 3 bases and J dropped 5 bases, with 18 bases sitting between them. The germline gives CDR1 SGHRS, CDR2 YFSETQ. This CDR3 region has 16 residues. The CDR3 DNA reads TGCGCCAGCAGCTCAGGGAAGACGGGGGTAGACAATGAGCAGTTCTTC. Amino acids: CASSSGKTGVDNEQFF.

The chain joins TRBV19 to TRBJ1-3; 9 bases fit TRBD1. This CDR3 has 16 amino acids. Germline CDR1 and CDR2: LNHDA and SQIVND (reference sequence). Trimming at V came to 7 bases and at J to 0 bases, leaving 7 bases not matched to a gene. The CDR3 DNA sequence: TGTGCCAGTATTGGGACAGGGCCCTACTCTGGAAACACCATATATTTT. Encoded protein: CASIGTGPYSGNTIYF. The full variable domain, its missing parts supplied by reference TRBV19 and TRBJ1-3, is DGGITQSPKYLFRKEGQNVTLSCEQNLNHDAMYWYRQDPGQGLRLIYYSQIVNDFQKGDIAEGYSVSREKKESFPLTVTSAQKNPTAFYLCASIGTGPYSGNTIYFGEGSWLTVV.

J is TRBJ2-7 and V is TRBV27; D uncertain. V dropped 8 bases and J dropped 0 bases, with 17 bases sitting between them. CDR1 is MNHEY and CDR2 is SMNVEV in the germline V gene (reference sequence). This CDR3 is 15 amino acids long. The CDR3 DNA follows: TGTGCCAGCGGGTTATCCCTTGGTAGCTCCTACGAGCAGTACTTC. It specifies CASGLSLGSSYEQYF.

The rearrangement links TRBV7-3 to TRBJ2-4; D gene uncertain. The V end was cut by 4 bases, the J end by 4 bases, with 5 bases between. The CDR3 loop spans 12 amino acids. The germline CDR1 and CDR2 sequences are SGHTA and FQGTGA. The CDR3 protein is CASSCQKNIQYF. The CDR3 coding sequence is TGTGCCAGCAGCTGCCAGAAAAACATTCAGTACTTC.

The rearrangement uses TRBV3-1 (or the pseudogene TRBV3-2) and TRBJ2-7, with D tentatively TRBD2 (9 bases). Germline lookup yields CDR1 LGHDT and CDR2 YNNKEL (reference sequence). The V gene lost 8 bases and the J gene lost 2 bases, with 28 bases spanning the gap. This CDR3 spans 18 amino acids. DNA of the CDR3: TGTGCCAGCGGAGGACAGGGTGGTCCTAGCGGGATAACCTACGAGCAGTACTTC. Translation gives CASGGQGGPSGITYEQYF.

This clone has just one count. V is TRBV29-1 and J is TRBJ1-2; 10 nucleotides line up with TRBD1. Germline CDR1 is SQVTM and CDR2 is ANQGSEA. There are 12 residues in the CDR3. After removal of 7 bases from V and 8 bases from J, the junction contained 7 bases not matched to a gene. Here the CDR3 reads CSGGTGVAGYTF. DNA of the CDR3: TGCAGCGGGGGGACAGGGGTTGCCGGCTACACCTTC. Looking up the rest from reference TRBV29-1 and TRBJ1-2 gives the full variable domain: SAVISQKPSRDICQRGTSLTIQCQVDSQVTMMFWYRQQPGQSLTLIATANQGSEATYESGFVIDKFPISRPNLTFSTLTVSNMSPEDSSIYLCSGGTGVAGYTFGSGTRLTVV.

V and J are TRBV2 and TRBJ2-7, with D unclear. The ends were cut back, 5 bases at V and 3 bases at J, with 8 bases in the middle. CDR1 is SNHLY, CDR2 FYNNEI, per germline. This CDR3 has 12 residues. As DNA, the CDR3 is TGTGCCAGCAGTCCACAAAGCTACGAGCAGTACTTC. This sequence encodes CASSPQSYEQYF.

This rearrangement joins TRBV6-2 or TRBV6-3 to TRBJ1-1, with a tentative D call TRBD1 (5 bases). The CDR3 covers 13 residues. V shed 2 bases and J shed 2 bases, with 6 bases lying between them. Germline V gene data show CDR1 as MNHEY and CDR2 as SVGEGT. The CDR3 here is CASSYRGNTEAFF. CDR3 bases: TGTGCCAGCAGTTACAGGGGTAACACTGAAGCTTTCTTT.

V is TRBV7-9 and J is TRBJ2-1; 9 nucleotides agree with TRBD1. This CDR3 is built from 14 residues. After removal of 5 bases from V and 8 bases from J, the junction contained 7 bases not matched to a gene. In germline, CDR1 is SEHNR, CDR2 FQNEAQ (reference sequence). The CDR3 region is CASSRIQGADEQFF. The CDR3 DNA reads as TGTGCCAGCAGCCGCATACAGGGGGCGGATGAGCAGTTCTTC.